This T cell receptor (beta chain) is from a study of CD8 T cells in ankylosing spondylitis. Study observations and caveats: It was reported that disease-linked clones were significantly enriched in matched ankylosing spondylitis synovial fluid.

This clonotype occurred many times. The antigen is unknown. Libraries for TCR beta were made by quantitative 5'-RACE with molecular barcodes. TCRdb reprocessed the 5' RACE reads via MiXCR and lists one record per CDR3 protein. The profile shows approximately 45,000 distinct CDR3 sequences, 3.5% to 4% of them singletons. The CDR3 has 15 residues. V lost 3 bases to trimming and J lost 3 bases; unmatched junction nucleotides: 3. Germline CDR1 and CDR2: SGDLS and YYNGEE. The chain employs TRBV9 and TRBJ2-6; 7 bases match TRBD1. Sequencing was done on a sample of blood, either unsorted or a sorted T cell fraction (not recorded which). The receptor comes from a female donor with ankylosing spondylitis or in good health (not recorded which). Here the CDR3 reads CASSADRVGANVLTF. The DNA for the CDR3 is TGTGCCAGCAGCGCAGACAGGGTTGGGGCCAACGTCCTGACTTTC. Filled out from reference TRBV9 and TRBJ2-6, the complete variable domain reads DSGVTQTPKHLITATGQRVTLRCSPRSGDLSVYWYQQSLDQGLQFLIQYYNGEERAKGNILERFSAQQFPDLHSELNLSSLELGDSALYFCASSADRVGANVLTFGAGSRLTVL.